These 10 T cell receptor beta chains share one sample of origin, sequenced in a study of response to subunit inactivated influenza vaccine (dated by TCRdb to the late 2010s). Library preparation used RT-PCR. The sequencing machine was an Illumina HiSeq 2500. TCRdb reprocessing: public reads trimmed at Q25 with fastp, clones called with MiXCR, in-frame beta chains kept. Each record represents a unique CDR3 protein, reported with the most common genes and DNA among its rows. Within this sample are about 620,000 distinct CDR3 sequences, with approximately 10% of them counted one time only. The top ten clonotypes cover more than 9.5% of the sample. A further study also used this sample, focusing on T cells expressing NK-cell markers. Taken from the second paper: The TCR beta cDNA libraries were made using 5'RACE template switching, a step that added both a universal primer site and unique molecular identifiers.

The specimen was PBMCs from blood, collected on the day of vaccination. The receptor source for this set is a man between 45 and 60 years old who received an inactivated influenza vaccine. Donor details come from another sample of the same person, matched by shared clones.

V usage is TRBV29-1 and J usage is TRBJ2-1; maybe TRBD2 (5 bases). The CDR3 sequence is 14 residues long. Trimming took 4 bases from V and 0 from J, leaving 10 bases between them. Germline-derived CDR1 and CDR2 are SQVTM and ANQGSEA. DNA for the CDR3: TGCAGCGTTGCTAAGCGGATCTCCTACAATGAGCAGTTCTTC. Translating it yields CSVAKRISYNEQFF.

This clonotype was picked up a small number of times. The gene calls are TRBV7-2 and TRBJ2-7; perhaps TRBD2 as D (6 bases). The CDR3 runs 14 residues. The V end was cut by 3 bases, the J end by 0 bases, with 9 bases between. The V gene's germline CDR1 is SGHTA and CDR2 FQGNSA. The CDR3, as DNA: TGTGCCAGCAGCTTGGACTACCTCTCCTACGAGCAGTACTTC. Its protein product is CASSLDYLSYEQYF.

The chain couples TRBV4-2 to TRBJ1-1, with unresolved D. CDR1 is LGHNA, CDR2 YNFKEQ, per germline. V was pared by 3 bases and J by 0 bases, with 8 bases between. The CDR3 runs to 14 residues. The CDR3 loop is CASSQRLLNTEAFF. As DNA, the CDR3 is TGTGCCAGCAGCCAGCGGCTACTGAACACTGAAGCTTTCTTT.

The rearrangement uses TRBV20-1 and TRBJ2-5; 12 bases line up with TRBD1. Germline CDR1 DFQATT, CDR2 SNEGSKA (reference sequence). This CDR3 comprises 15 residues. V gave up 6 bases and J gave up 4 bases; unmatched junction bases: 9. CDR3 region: CSAVPGQGARETQYF. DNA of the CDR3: TGCAGTGCCGTCCCGGGACAGGGGGCGAGAGAGACCCAGTACTTC.

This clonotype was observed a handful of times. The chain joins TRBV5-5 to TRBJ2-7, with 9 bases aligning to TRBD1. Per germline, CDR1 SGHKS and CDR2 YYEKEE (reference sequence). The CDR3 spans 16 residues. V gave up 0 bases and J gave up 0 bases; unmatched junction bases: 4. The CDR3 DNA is TGTGCCAGCAGCTTGGCCCGGGACAGGGACTCCTACGAGCAGTACTTC. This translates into CASSLARDRDSYEQYF.

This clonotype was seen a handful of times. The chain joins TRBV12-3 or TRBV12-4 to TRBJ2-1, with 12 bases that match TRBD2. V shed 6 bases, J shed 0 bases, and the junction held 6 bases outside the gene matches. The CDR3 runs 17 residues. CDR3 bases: TGTGCCAGCAGGGGGACTAGCGGGTCGAGCTCCTACAATGAGCAGTTCTTC. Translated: CASRGTSGSSSYNEQFF.

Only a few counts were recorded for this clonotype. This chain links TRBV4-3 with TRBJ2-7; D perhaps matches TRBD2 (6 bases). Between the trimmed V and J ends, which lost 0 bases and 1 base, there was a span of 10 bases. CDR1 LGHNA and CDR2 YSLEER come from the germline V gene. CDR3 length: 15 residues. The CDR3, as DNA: TGCGCCAGCAGCCAAGATCAAGGGACTTCCTACGAGCAGTACTTC. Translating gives CASSQDQGTSYEQYF.

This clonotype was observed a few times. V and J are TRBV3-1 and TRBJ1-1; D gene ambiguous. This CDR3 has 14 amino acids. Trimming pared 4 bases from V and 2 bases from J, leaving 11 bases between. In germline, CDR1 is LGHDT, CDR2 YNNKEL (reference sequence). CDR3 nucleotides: TGTGCCAGCAGCCCACGATGGGCCAACACTGAAGCTTTCTTT. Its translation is CASSPRWANTEAFF.

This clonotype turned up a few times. The CDR3 is CASRRQPSGANVLTF. Here the CDR3 DNA reads TGTGCCAGCAGGCGACAGCCCTCTGGGGCCAACGTCCTGACTTTC. J is TRBJ2-6 and V is TRBV27; weak D call: TRBD1 (5 bases). The CDR3 covers 15 residues. Trimming left V 6 bases short and J 0 bases short, with 9 bases between. Germline lookup yields CDR1 MNHEY and CDR2 SMNVEV (reference sequence).

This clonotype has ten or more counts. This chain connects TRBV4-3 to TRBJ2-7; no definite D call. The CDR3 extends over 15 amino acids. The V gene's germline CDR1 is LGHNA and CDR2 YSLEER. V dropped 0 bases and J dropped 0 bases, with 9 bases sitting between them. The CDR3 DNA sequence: TGCGCCAGCAGCCAAGAAGACGGCGGCTCCTACGAGCAGTACTTC. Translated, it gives CASSQEDGGSYEQYF.